A single sample gave rise to the 25 T cell receptor beta chains below, sequenced in a study of CD8+ T cells in alopecia areata. RNA, once extracted, was reverse transcribed into cDNA for use as the sequencing template. Libraries were prepared by immunoSEQ multiplex PCR; TCRdb keeps only in-frame clonotypes and omits some of them. The sample has about 140,000 clones; 45% to 60% are singletons. Treatment denoted: oral pan-JAK inhibitor, 5-10 mg twice daily. The sequencing used CD8+ T cells sorted from blood, collected at week 4, from a patient treated with tofacitinib. Receptors were obtained from a human donor with alopecia areata.

The chain combines TRBV5-4 with TRBJ2-3; 9 bases match TRBD2. With 4 bases clipped from V and 6 bases from J, the junction kept 3 bases outside the gene matches. The germline V gene has CDR1 SGHNT and CDR2 YYREEE (reference sequence). The CDR3 has 13 residues. Here the CDR3 reads CASSSGGPDTQYF. The DNA for the CDR3 is TGTGCCAGCAGCAGCGGGGGGCCCGATACGCAGTATTTT.

The CDR3 DNA reads as TGTGCCAGCAGCGTGGAGATATCGAACACCGGGGAGCTGTTTTTT. It yields the protein CASSVEISNTGELFF. The rearrangement links TRBV9 to TRBJ2-2; D uncertain. V was cut by 2 bases and J by 0 bases, with 8 bases left in between. This CDR3 is 15 amino acids long. CDR1 is SGDLS and CDR2 is YYNGEE in the germline V gene.

The CDR3 reads CASSPSGTHDQPQHF. DNA of the CDR3: TGTGCCAGCTCACCCTCCGGGACACATGATCAGCCCCAGCATTTT. The gene calls are TRBV18 and TRBJ1-5; tentative D call: TRBD1 (6 bases). Germline loops: CDR1 KGHSH, CDR2 LQKENI. The CDR3 spans 15 residues. The V gene lost 3 bases and the J gene lost 5 bases, with 14 bases spanning the gap.

V is TRBV9 and J is TRBJ2-1, with D tentatively TRBD2 (6 bases). The CDR3 sequence is 14 residues long. Trimming took 3 bases from V and 4 from J, leaving 11 bases between them. CDR1 and CDR2 from the germline V gene are SGDLS and YYNGEE. The CDR3, as DNA: TGTGCCAGCAGCGCCGGAGGGCCTTACAATGAGCAGTTCTTC. Its translation: CASSAGGPYNEQFF.

The CDR3 is CASSFGTGELFF. CDR3 coding DNA: TGTGCCAGCAGCTTTGGCACCGGGGAGCTGTTTTTT. The chain links TRBV13 to TRBJ2-2; D gene uncertain. Between the trimmed V and J ends, which lost 3 bases and 4 bases, there was a span of 3 bases. Germline V gene sequence: CDR1 PRHDT, CDR2 FYEKMQ (reference sequence). The length of the CDR3 is 12 residues. Based on the CDR3 plus reference TRBV13 and TRBJ2-2, the full variable domain is AAGVIQSPRHLIKEKRETATLKCYPIPRHDTVYWYQQGPGQDPQFLISFYEKMQSDKGSIPDRFSAQQFSDYHSELNMSSLELGDSALYFCASSFGTGELFFGEGSRLTVL.

The V gene is TRBV30, the J gene TRBJ2-1; 8 bases fit TRBD1. CDR3 length: 15 amino acids. Germline CDR1 GTSNPN, CDR2 SVGIG (reference sequence). With V trimmed by 5 bases and J by 8 bases, 14 bases remained unmatched. The CDR3 is CAWVDRDRQPDEQFF. Written as DNA, the CDR3 is TGTGCCTGGGTCGATCGGGACAGGCAACCCGATGAGCAGTTCTTC.

CDR3 DNA sequence: TGTGCCAGCAGCAGACAGAACCAAGAGACCCAGTACTTC. Protein: CASSRQNQETQYF. The rearrangement links TRBV6-5 to TRBJ2-5, with TRBD1 as a possible D gene (5 bases). V was trimmed by 6 bases and J by 0 bases, leaving 8 bases between them. Germline loops: CDR1 MNHEY, CDR2 SVGAGI. This CDR3 is 13 amino acids long.

V gene TRBV29-1 combines with J gene TRBJ2-2; D is ambiguous. V was cut by 2 bases and J by 4 bases, with 5 bases left in between. The germline V gene encodes CDR1 SQVTM and CDR2 ANQGSEA. This CDR3 region has 12 residues. CDR3: CSVERSTGELFF. The DNA for the CDR3 is TGCAGCGTTGAACGGAGCACCGGGGAGCTGTTTTTT.

This chain connects TRBV13 to TRBJ1-6, with 12 nucleotides matching TRBD1. The germline CDR1 and CDR2 sequences are PRHDT and FYEKMQ (reference sequence). With V trimmed by 4 bases and J by 12 bases, 1 base remained unmatched. CDR3 length: 13 residues. The chain's CDR3 is CASSWDRGRPLHF. CDR3 nucleotides: TGTGCCAGCAGCTGGGACAGGGGGCGACCCCTCCACTTT.

The J gene is TRBJ2-7, the V gene TRBV30, with D possibly being TRBD1 or TRBD2 (6 bases each). The CDR3 totals 13 residues. Germline CDR1 reads GTSNPN; CDR2 reads SVGIG (reference sequence). V lost 5 bases, J lost 0 bases, and 11 bases lay in between. The CDR3 DNA follows: TGTGCCTGGGAAGGGGGGTTCTCCTACGAGCAGTACTTC. It encodes CAWEGGFSYEQYF.

CDR3 sequence: CASSTGVLGNQPQHF. The CDR3 coding sequence is TGTGCCAGTAGTACAGGGGTTTTGGGCAATCAGCCCCAGCATTTT. This chain joins TRBV19 and TRBJ1-5; the D gene is possibly TRBD1 (6 bases). Trimming removed 4 bases from V and 2 bases from J, with 12 bases in between. The CDR3 is made up of 15 amino acids. Germline loops: CDR1 LNHDA, CDR2 SQIVND (reference sequence). Supplemented by reference TRBV19 and TRBJ1-5, the full variable domain reads DGGITQSPKYLFRKEGQNVTLSCEQNLNHDAMYWYRQDPGQGLRLIYYSQIVNDFQKGDIAEGYSVSREKKESFPLTVTSAQKNPTAFYLCASSTGVLGNQPQHFGDGTRLSIL.

The chain has TRBV5-1 and TRBJ2-7; D tentatively reads TRBD1 or TRBD2 (6 bases each). V lost 3 bases, J lost 3 bases, and 10 bases lay in between. Germline loops: CDR1 SGHRS, CDR2 YFSETQ. The CDR3 is made up of 13 amino acids. In nucleotides, the CDR3 is TGCGCCAGCAGCTATAGGGGGGTCTACGAGCAGTACTTC. As protein: CASSYRGVYEQYF.

A single count supports this clone. This chain uses TRBV19 with TRBJ1-4; 7 positions agree with TRBD1. V was clipped by 9 bases and J by 7 bases; unmatched bases: 5. This CDR3 has 12 amino acids. Germline V gene data show CDR1 as LNHDA and CDR2 as SQIVND (reference sequence). The CDR3 is CARLTGSEKLFF. The CDR3 nucleotides are TGTGCCAGACTGACAGGGAGTGAAAAACTGTTTTTT.

The V call is TRBV6-5, the J call TRBJ1-6; TRBD1 matches 9 bases. The germline CDR1 and CDR2 sequences are MNHEY and SVGAGI. CDR3 size: 15 residues. V dropped 4 bases and J dropped 8; count of bases not matched to a gene: 6. The CDR3 region is CASSSPGQGDSPLHF. In DNA form, the CDR3 reads TGTGCCAGCAGTTCCCCGGGACAGGGTGATTCACCCCTCCACTTT.

This clone was seen a single time. The chain links TRBV13 to TRBJ2-6; D may correspond to TRBD1 or TRBD2 (6 bases each). In germline, CDR1 is PRHDT, CDR2 FYEKMQ (reference sequence). V was pared by 7 bases and J by 0 bases, with 22 bases between. This CDR3 has 19 amino acids. Here the CDR3 DNA reads TGTGCCAGCACCCCCGGGGGAACAGGGTCCCTCTCTGGGGCCAACGTCCTGACTTTC. Translating it yields CASTPGGTGSLSGANVLTF.

The chain joins TRBV30 to TRBJ1-5, with D uncertain. Germline V lookup: CDR1 GTSNPN, CDR2 SVGIG (reference sequence). Trimming took off 0 bases at V and 2 bases at J, with 8 bases between the two ends. The CDR3 totals 14 residues. The CDR3 spells CAWSVGERNQPQHF. CDR3 coding DNA: TGTGCCTGGAGTGTTGGGGAGCGCAATCAGCCCCAGCATTTT.

The chain couples TRBV13 to TRBJ2-3; 7 bases align to TRBD2. V gave up 2 bases and J gave up 3 bases; unmatched junction bases: 5. Germline V gene lookup returns CDR1 PRHDT and CDR2 FYEKMQ (reference sequence). CDR3 length: 15 amino acids. The CDR3 here is CASSLSLAVTDTQYF. Here the CDR3 DNA reads TGTGCCAGCAGCTTATCCCTAGCGGTAACAGATACGCAGTATTTT. The full variable domain, rest sourced from reference TRBV13 and TRBJ2-3, is AAGVIQSPRHLIKEKRETATLKCYPIPRHDTVYWYQQGPGQDPQFLISFYEKMQSDKGSIPDRFSAQQFSDYHSELNMSSLELGDSALYFCASSLSLAVTDTQYFGPGTRLTVL.

The rearrangement joins TRBV7-9 to TRBJ2-5, with D possibly TRBD1 on 6 matching bases. From germline, CDR1 is SEHNR and CDR2 FQNEAQ (reference sequence). The CDR3 totals 12 residues. V shed 5 bases and J shed 5 bases, with 9 bases lying between them. In DNA, the CDR3 is TGTGCCAGCAGCCGACAGGAGGAGACCCAGTACTTC. Amino acid sequence: CASSRQEETQYF.

This chain joins TRBV14 and TRBJ2-5; D is unresolved. Gene TRBJ2-7 matches the end of the DNA better, so the J call may be wrong. Looked up from germline, CDR1 is SGHDN and CDR2 is FVKESK. This CDR3 comprises 13 residues. The CDR3 here is CASSQEADYEQYF. The CDR3 nucleotides read TGTGCCAGCAGCCAAGAGGCAGACTACGAGCAGTACTTC.

This clone appeared once. The chain combines TRBV29-1 with TRBJ2-1; 8 nucleotides agree with TRBD2. V lost 4 bases, J lost 8 bases, and 10 bases stayed unmatched. The CDR3 has 14 amino acids. Germline V gene sequence: CDR1 SQVTM, CDR2 ANQGSEA. CDR3 nucleotides: TGCAGCGTTGTAGCGTACGGGGGGGCACATGAGCAGTTCTTC. This codes for CSVVAYGGAHEQFF.

This clone was detected a few times. Distinct nucleotide sequences in the sample also encode this CDR3. The chain carries TRBV27 and TRBJ2-3; D unclear. Germline loops: CDR1 MNHEY, CDR2 SMNVEV (reference sequence). V gave up 2 bases and J gave up 0 bases, with 3 bases separating them. There are 13 residues in the CDR3. CDR3 DNA sequence: TGTGCCAGCAGTTTACTGAGCACAGATACGCAGTATTTT. Encoded protein: CASSLLSTDTQYF.

J is TRBJ2-7 and V is TRBV27, with D hard to call. Looked up from germline, CDR1 is MNHEY and CDR2 is SMNVEV (reference sequence). The CDR3 totals 13 residues. V gave up 2 bases and J gave up 5 bases, with 10 bases separating them. The CDR3: CASSLLWSDEQYF. CDR3 DNA: TGTGCCAGCAGTTTACTTTGGTCGGACGAGCAGTACTTC.

The V and J genes are TRBV9 and TRBJ1-4; maybe TRBD1 (6 bases). The V gene lost 2 bases and the J gene lost 1 base, with 12 bases spanning the gap. Germline CDR1 is SGDLS and CDR2 is YYNGEE. The CDR3 loop spans 16 amino acids. CDR3 nucleotide sequence: TGTGCCAGCAGCGTCGGAACAGGGCAAACTAATGAAAAACTGTTTTTT. Translated: CASSVGTGQTNEKLFF.

V and J are TRBV5-6 and TRBJ2-4; D gene uncertain. This CDR3 spans 13 amino acids. The V end was cut by 1 base, the J end by 9 bases, with 11 bases between. Germline assignment: CDR1 SGHDT and CDR2 YYEEEE. The CDR3 DNA reads as TGTGCCAGCAGCTTGTTGGTACTCGGCATTCAGTACTTC. It yields the protein CASSLLVLGIQYF.

The chain combines TRBV7-2 with TRBJ1-2; the D gene is possibly TRBD1 (6 bases). CDR1 is SGHTA and CDR2 is FQGNSA in the germline V gene. The CDR3 has 12 residues. The V end was cut by 7 bases, the J end by 4 bases, with 10 bases between. In DNA, the CDR3 is TGTGCCAGCACCAGGACAGTCTATGGCTACACCTTC. Translated: CASTRTVYGYTF.